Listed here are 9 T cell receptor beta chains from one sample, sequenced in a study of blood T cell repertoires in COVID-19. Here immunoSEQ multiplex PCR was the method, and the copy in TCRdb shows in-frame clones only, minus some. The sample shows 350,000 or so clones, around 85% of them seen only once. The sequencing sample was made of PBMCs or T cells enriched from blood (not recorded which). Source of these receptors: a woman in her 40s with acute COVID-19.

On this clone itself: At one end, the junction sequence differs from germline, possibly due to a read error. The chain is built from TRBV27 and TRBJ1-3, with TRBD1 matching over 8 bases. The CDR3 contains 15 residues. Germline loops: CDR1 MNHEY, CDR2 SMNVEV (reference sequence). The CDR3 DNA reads TGTGCTAGCAGGAAGGACAGGGTGGCTGGAAACACCATATATTTT. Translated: CASRKDRVAGNTIYF.

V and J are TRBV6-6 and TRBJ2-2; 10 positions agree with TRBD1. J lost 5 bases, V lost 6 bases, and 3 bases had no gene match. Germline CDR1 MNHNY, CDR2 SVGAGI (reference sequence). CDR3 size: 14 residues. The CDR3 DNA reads TGTGCCAGCAGCCGGACAGGGGGAACCGGGGAGCTGTTTTTT. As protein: CASSRTGGTGELFF.

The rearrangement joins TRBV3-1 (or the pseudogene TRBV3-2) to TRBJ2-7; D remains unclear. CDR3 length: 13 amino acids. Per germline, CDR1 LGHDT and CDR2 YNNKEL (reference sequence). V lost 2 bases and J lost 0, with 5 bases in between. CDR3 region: CASSQPNSYEQYF. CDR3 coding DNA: TGTGCCAGCAGCCAACCCAACTCCTACGAGCAGTACTTC.

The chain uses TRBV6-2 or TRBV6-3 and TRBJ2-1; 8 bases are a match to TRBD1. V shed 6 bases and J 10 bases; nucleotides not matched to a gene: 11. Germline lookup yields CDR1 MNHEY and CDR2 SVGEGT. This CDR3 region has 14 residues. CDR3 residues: CASSHVTGVDEQFF. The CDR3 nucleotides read TGTGCCAGCAGCCACGTGACAGGGGTTGACGAGCAGTTCTTC.

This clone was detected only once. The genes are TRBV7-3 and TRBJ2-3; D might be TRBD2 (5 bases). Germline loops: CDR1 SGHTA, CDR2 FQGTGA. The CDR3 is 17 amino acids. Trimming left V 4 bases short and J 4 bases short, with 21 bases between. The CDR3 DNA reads TGTGCCAGCAGCTCCCCCCGTGGCGTTGAGGGATCAGATACGCAGTATTTT. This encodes CASSSPRGVEGSDTQYF.

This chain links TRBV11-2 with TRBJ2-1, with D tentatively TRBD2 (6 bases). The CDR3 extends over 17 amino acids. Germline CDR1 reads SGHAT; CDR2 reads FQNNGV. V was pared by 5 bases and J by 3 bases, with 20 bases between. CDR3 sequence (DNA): TGTGCCAGCAGCCACGGGACTGACCCGGGGGACTACAATGAGCAGTTCTTC. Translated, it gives CASSHGTDPGDYNEQFF.

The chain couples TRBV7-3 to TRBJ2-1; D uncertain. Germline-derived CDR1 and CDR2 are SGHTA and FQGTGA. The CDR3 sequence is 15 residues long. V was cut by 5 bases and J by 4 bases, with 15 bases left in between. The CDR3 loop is CASSPSSTAYNEQFF. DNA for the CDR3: TGTGCCAGCAGCCCCTCGTCTACAGCATACAATGAGCAGTTCTTC.

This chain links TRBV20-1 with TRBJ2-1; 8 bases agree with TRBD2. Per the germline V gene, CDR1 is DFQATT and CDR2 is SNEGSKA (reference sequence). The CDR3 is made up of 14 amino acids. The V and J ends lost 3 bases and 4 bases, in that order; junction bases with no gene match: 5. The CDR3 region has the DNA TGCAGTGCTAGTACCGGGAGGGCGTACAATGAGCAGTTCTTC. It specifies CSASTGRAYNEQFF.

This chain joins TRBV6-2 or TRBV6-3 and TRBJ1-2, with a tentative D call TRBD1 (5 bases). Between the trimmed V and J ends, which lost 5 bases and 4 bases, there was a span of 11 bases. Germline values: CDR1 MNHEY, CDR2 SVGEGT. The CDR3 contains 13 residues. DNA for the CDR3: TGTGCCAGCAGTCTGGGACTGATCTATGGCTACACCTTC. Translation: CASSLGLIYGYTF.